These 10 T cell receptor beta chains came from one sample sequenced in a study of cytomegalovirus exposure and HLA in healthy donors. The PCR contained 60 Vbeta and 13 Jbeta primers. The assay was immunoSEQ multiplex PCR, and TCRdb's table has in-frame clones only and misses some. The sample shows 160,000 or so clones, approximately 86% of them seen only once. Sequencing was done on a sample of PBMCs. These receptors originate from a young woman in good health and CMV-seronegative.

This chain links TRBV6-1 with TRBJ2-2; D is possibly TRBD2 (6 bases). The CDR3 consists of 13 residues. With 2 bases removed from V and 5 bases from J, the gap between germline ends came to 6 bases. Per germline, CDR1 MNHNS and CDR2 SASEGT. CDR3 region: CASSESGTGELFF. The CDR3 DNA is TGTGCCAGCAGTGAAAGCGGGACCGGGGAGCTGTTTTTT.

The V call is TRBV27, the J call TRBJ2-3, with D perhaps TRBD2 (6 bases). The V and J ends lost 4 bases and 0 bases respectively, with 20 bases between them. Germline-derived CDR1 and CDR2 are MNHEY and SMNVEV (reference sequence). This CDR3 has 18 residues. The CDR3 sequence: CASSSTRGIPLSTDTQYF. CDR3 nucleotides: TGTGCCAGCAGTTCTACCCGGGGGATCCCCTTGAGCACAGATACGCAGTATTTT.

The rearrangement links TRBV7-9 to TRBJ1-1; D gene unclear. Trimming shortened V by 3 bases and J by 0 bases, and 14 bases separated the two germline ends. The CDR3 covers 16 residues. The V gene's germline CDR1 is SEHNR and CDR2 FQNEAQ (reference sequence). The CDR3: CASSLAAGRVNTEAFF. Written as DNA, the CDR3 is TGTGCCAGCAGCTTGGCCGCTGGGAGGGTGAACACTGAAGCTTTCTTT.

The chain has TRBV7-2 and TRBJ2-1; 8 positions match TRBD2. Germline V gives CDR1 SGHTA, CDR2 FQGNSA. The CDR3 consists of 15 residues. V gave up 0 bases and J gave up 7 bases; unmatched junction bases: 5. CDR3 amino acids: CASSLASGGENEQFF. The CDR3 coding sequence is TGTGCCAGCAGCTTAGCGTCCGGGGGGGAGAATGAGCAGTTCTTC.

This rearrangement joins TRBV28 to TRBJ2-1, with TRBD2 matching over 12 bases. The CDR3 extends over 18 amino acids. Losses at the gene ends were 4 bases for V and 1 base for J; bases not matched to a gene: 8. Looked up from germline, CDR1 is MDHEN and CDR2 is SYDVKM. CDR3 in DNA: TGTGCCAGCAGTTCCGGACTAGCGGGGTCTTGGTCCTACAATGAGCAGTTCTTC. Protein: CASSSGLAGSWSYNEQFF.

The chain has TRBV7-9 and TRBJ1-3; 10 positions agree with TRBD1. Germline CDR1 SEHNR, CDR2 FQNEAQ (reference sequence). The V and J ends lost 4 bases and 8 bases, in that order; junction bases with no gene match: 14. The CDR3 totals 17 residues. The CDR3 reads CASSSKIGQGVRDTIYF. In DNA form, the CDR3 reads TGTGCCAGCAGCTCAAAAATCGGACAGGGGGTGAGGGACACCATATATTTT.

The rearrangement joins TRBV7-6 to TRBJ1-1; D may be TRBD1 (6 bases). Germline-derived CDR1 and CDR2 are SGHVS and FNYEAQ. The CDR3 runs 13 residues. V was clipped by 5 bases and J by 6 bases, with 13 bases between them. CDR3 nucleotides: TGTGCCAGCAGCCCGGCCAGGGGAGCTGAAGCTTTCTTT. Amino acid sequence: CASSPARGAEAFF.

The rearrangement links TRBV11-3 to TRBJ2-5; a weak D match, TRBD2 (5 bases). CDR1 is SGHNT, CDR2 YENEEA, per germline. The CDR3 contains 15 residues. The V end lost 1 base, the J end lost 1 base, and 10 bases lay between the germline ends. CDR3 protein: CASSLGSDFQETQYF. The CDR3 DNA follows: TGTGCCAGCAGCTTAGGGTCGGACTTCCAAGAGACCCAGTACTTC. The variable domain in full, completed from reference TRBV11-3 and TRBJ2-5, reads EAGVVQSPRYKIIEKKQPVAFWCNPISGHNTLYWYLQNLGQGPELLIRYENEEAVDDSQLPKDRFSAERLKGVDSTLKIQPAELGDSAVYLCASSLGSDFQETQYFGPGTRLLVL.

The chain carries TRBV6-5 and TRBJ2-5; 8 bases match TRBD2. The assigned J gene may be wrong: the sequence end matches TRBJ2-7 better. The CDR3 runs 14 residues. CDR1 MNHEY and CDR2 SVGAGI come from the germline V gene. DNA of the CDR3: TGTGCCAGCTCGGGAGGGCCCCTCTCCTACGAGCAGTACTTC. It specifies CASSGGPLSYEQYF.

The chain links TRBV5-1 to TRBJ1-1; a weak D match, TRBD1 (6 bases). The CDR3 runs to 15 residues. Per the germline V gene, CDR1 is SGHRS and CDR2 is YFSETQ. V lost 4 bases, J lost 0 bases, and 13 bases lay in between. CDR3 region: CASSKTGTLNTEAFF. The CDR3 DNA follows: TGCGCCAGCAGCAAAACCGGGACATTGAACACTGAAGCTTTCTTT.